Listed below are T cell receptor beta chains from one sample, sequenced in a study of T cell repertoires in cytomegalovirus infection. These receptors' targets are unknown. TCRdb re-called the reads through MiXCR, storing one row per CDR3 protein. The sample includes hundreds of thousands of distinct CDR3 sequences, about 39% of them seen just once. The sample consisted of cultured PBMCs, taken from culture after CMV antigen stimulation. The origin of the receptors is a human donor in good health (CMV status not recorded). Some clones in this sample may be carry-over from other donors' samples. The CDR3 runs from the conserved cysteine through the conserved F or W. Each record gives: J gene, D gene, clone size, V gene, CDR3 DNA, CDR3 protein. A D gene is named only where the DNA matches it firmly. Size values are once, few and many counts, or a class for expanded clones, and some rows have none.

TRBJ1-1	.	.	TRBV6-1	TGTGCCAGCAGGCCGGACCCAATGAACACTGAAGCTTTCTTT	CASRPDPMNTEAFF
TRBJ2-1	.	few	TRBV7-6	TGTGCCAGCAGCTTTGGAGCATCTAGTTCGTGGCAGTTCTTC	CASSFGASSSWQFF
TRBJ2-7	.	.	TRBV6-2/TRBV6-3	TGTGCCAGCAGTTACTCGTCAGGAGGGCACGAGCAGTACTTC	CASSYSSGGHEQYF
TRBJ1-1	.	.	TRBV15	TGTGCCACCAGCAGAGATCGAAGCTTAGGGATTAATGAAGCTTTCTTT	CATSRDRSLGINEAFF
TRBJ2-5	.	.	TRBV5-4	TGTGCCAGCAGCGACCCCAACCGAGGGGGCCAAGAGACCCAGTACTTC	CASSDPNRGGQETQYF
TRBJ2-7	TRBD2	.	TRBV6-6	TGTGCCAGCAGTGGGGGACTAGCGGGGGGTACTACTACCTACGAGCAGTACTTC	CASSGGLAGGTTTYEQYF
TRBJ1-2	.	.	TRBV7-9	TGTGCCAGCAGCTTAGGAACCGGGTTTGGTGGCTACACCTTC	CASSLGTGFGGYTF
TRBJ1-1	.	.	TRBV6-1	TGTGCCAGCAGCCCCAGCACCGGACAGTTCACTGAAGCTTTCTTT	CASSPSTGQFTEAFF
TRBJ1-2	.	.	TRBV19	TGTGCCAGTAGTGCCACAGGGTTCTCTGGCTACACCTTC	CASSATGFSGYTF
TRBJ2-3	TRBD2	.	TRBV7-6	TGTGCCAGCAGCTCACTTAGCGGGGAGGATACGCAGTATTTT	CASSSLSGEDTQYF
TRBJ2-7	.	.	TRBV27	TGTGCCAGCAGCCCGCGAACAGGGTTTGCCTACGAGCAGTACTTC	CASSPRTGFAYEQYF
TRBJ2-3	.	.	TRBV3-1	TGTGCCAGCAGCCCTAGTGCGCGGCCCGATACGCAGTATTTT	CASSPSARPDTQYF
TRBJ2-7	.	few	TRBV7-2	TGTGCCAGCAAAAAGGGGTCCCAGGGTGGACTGCCCTACGAGCAGTACTTC	CASKKGSQGGLPYEQYF
TRBJ2-7	TRBD2	few	TRBV6-1	TGTGCCAGCAGCAAACTAGCGGGGGAGACGTACGAGCAGTACTTC	CASSKLAGETYEQYF
TRBJ1-5	.	.	TRBV7-6	TGTGCCAGCAGCGATAGCAGGGGCGGGCGCAATCAGCCCCAGCATTTT	CASSDSRGGRNQPQHF
TRBJ2-2	.	.	TRBV2	TGTGCCAGCAGTAGACCAGACACCGGGGAGCTGTTTTTT	CASSRPDTGELFF
TRBJ2-1	.	.	TRBV4-1	TGCGCCAGCAGCCAAGGCGGAGCGGGCGCAAATGAGCAGTTCTTC	CASSQGGAGANEQFF
TRBJ2-3	TRBD2	.	TRBV7-6	TGTGCCAGCAGCTTAGGGACTAGCGCCGCCACAGATACGCAGTATTTT	CASSLGTSAATDTQYF
TRBJ2-3	.	.	TRBV2	TGTGCCAGCAGCGGCGGTACGCAGTATTTT	CASSGGTQYF
TRBJ2-5	TRBD1	once	TRBV5-4	TGTGCCAGCAGACCGGGACAGGGGCAAGAGACCCAGTACTTC	CASRPGQGQETQYF
TRBJ2-3	.	.	TRBV5-1	TGCGCCAGCAGCACTGGACGAGTGACTAGCACAGATACGCAGTATTTT	CASSTGRVTSTDTQYF
TRBJ2-3	TRBD1	.	TRBV2	TGTGCCAGCAGGATGCTACAGGGGACCGTCGGTACGCAGTATTTT	CASRMLQGTVGTQYF
TRBJ2-1	.	.	TRBV12-3/TRBV12-4	TGTGCCAGCAGTTTACGCGGGGCTCCACAGCAGTTCTTC	CASSLRGAPQQFF
TRBJ2-3	.	few	TRBV7-6	TGTGCCAGCAGCTCCTCTGAGCTGGGCACAGATACGCAGTATTTT	CASSSSELGTDTQYF
TRBJ2-1	TRBD2	.	TRBV7-9	TGTGCCAGCAGCTTAGGCAAAGGAGGCCGCCTTCTAGCGGACAATGAGCAGTTCTTC	CASSLGKGGRLLADNEQFF
TRBJ1-1	.	once	TRBV24-1	TGTGCCACCAGACACCTGGCAGAAGCTTTCTTT	CATRHLAEAFF
TRBJ1-1	TRBD1	.	TRBV4-1	TGCGCCAGCAGCAGAACAGGGGGCCCTGAAGCTTTCTTT	CASSRTGGPEAFF
TRBJ2-5	.	.	TRBV5-6	TGTGCCAGCAGCTTTCGACAGTTACAAGAGACCCAGTACTTC	CASSFRQLQETQYF
TRBJ2-2	TRBD1	few	TRBV4-3	TGCGCCAGCAGCCTAGGCCTCGGGACAGGGAACACCGGGGAGCTGTTTTTT	CASSLGLGTGNTGELFF
TRBJ2-3	.	.	TRBV7-2	TGTGCCAGCAGCTTAGCCGAAGCAGATACGCAGTATTTT	CASSLAEADTQYF
TRBJ1-2	.	few	TRBV29-1	TGCAGCGTTTCCTATGGCTACACCTTC	CSVSYGYTF
TRBJ1-6	.	.	TRBV15	TGTGCCACCAGCAGATCGCAAGCTTGGGGGACCCTCCACTTT	CATSRSQAWGTLHF
TRBJ2-5	TRBD2	few	TRBV7-2	TGTGCCAGCAGCCAAGACCCCGCCGGGGGGGCCCAGTACTTC	CASSQDPAGGAQYF
TRBJ1-4	.	.	TRBV7-4	TGTGCCAGCAGCCCCGTCGGGGTTAATGAAAAACTGTTTTTT	CASSPVGVNEKLFF
TRBJ2-3	TRBD2	.	TRBV7-6	TGTGCCAGCAGCTTATCGTCTAGCGGGTTCACAGATACGCAGTATTTT	CASSLSSSGFTDTQYF
TRBJ2-5	.	.	TRBV7-6	TGTACCACCCAAGCATGGGGGCTGGAGACCCAGTACTTC	CTTQAWGLETQYF
TRBJ2-4	.	few	TRBV12-3/TRBV12-4	TGTGCCAGCAGTTTAGGGTGGGGACCCAAAAACATTCAGTACTTC	CASSLGWGPKNIQYF
TRBJ1-4	.	.	TRBV12-3/TRBV12-4	TGTGCCAGCAGTTTCCGTCAGGGGAATGAAAAACTGTTTTTT	CASSFRQGNEKLFF
TRBJ2-1	.	few	TRBV7-6	TGTGCCAGCAGCATTAGCCATGAGCAGTTCTTC	CASSISHEQFF
TRBJ1-6	TRBD1	.	TRBV7-8	TGTGCCAGCAGCTTAAGGACAGGGGACTCACCCCTCCACTTT	CASSLRTGDSPLHF
TRBJ2-7	TRBD1	few	TRBV2	TGTGCCAGCAGTGTCACCGGGACAGGGGGTGCCTACGAGCAGTACTTC	CASSVTGTGGAYEQYF
TRBJ2-7	.	.	TRBV6-8	TGTGCCAGCAGTTACGCTGCAAGACAGGCCCGCTACGAGCAGTACTTC	CASSYAARQARYEQYF
TRBJ2-5	.	.	TRBV7-2	TGTGCCAGCAGCTTAAGTCAGCAAGAGGAGACCCAGTACTTC	CASSLSQQEETQYF
TRBJ2-2	TRBD2	.	TRBV4-1	TGCGCCAGCAGCCAAGATCCCACAGGGTTTCCGCGATACAGCGGGAGGTCCGGGGAGCTGTTTTTT	CASSQDPTGFPRYSGRSGELFF
TRBJ1-1	.	.	TRBV27	TGTGCCAGCAGTTTACGGCGACAAAAGAACACTGAAGCTTTCTTT	CASSLRRQKNTEAFF
TRBJ2-2	.	.	TRBV6-6	TGTGCCAGCAGCTACGCAGGGGACACCGGGGAGCTGTTTTTT	CASSYAGDTGELFF
TRBJ2-3	.	.	TRBV6-5	TGTGCCAGCAGTTACCCCGGACATAAGGGGTCGCAGTATTTT	CASSYPGHKGSQYF
TRBJ1-5	.	many	TRBV7-2	TGTGCCAGCAGCCTCGCTCCCTGGGGTAGTCAGCCCCAGCATTTT	CASSLAPWGSQPQHF
TRBJ1-1	.	.	TRBV12-3/TRBV12-4	TGTGCCAGCAGTCTCCCGATGACGCGCGAAGCTTTCTTT	CASSLPMTREAFF
TRBJ2-2	TRBD2	few	TRBV4-1	TGCGCCAGCAGCCGACTCTGGGGACTAGCGGGGGCACGTGGCACCGGGGAGCTGTTTTTT	CASSRLWGLAGARGTGELFF
TRBJ1-2	TRBD1	few	TRBV7-2	TGTGCCAGCAGCTTAGTCCCAGGGGGTAGTGGCTACACCTTC	CASSLVPGGSGYTF
TRBJ2-3	.	few	TRBV27	TGTGCCAGCACCTCGGACGGATCGGGGAATACGCAGTATTTT	CASTSDGSGNTQYF
TRBJ2-1	TRBD2	few	TRBV12-3/TRBV12-4	TGTGCCAGCACGTCGGGAGGGATACCCAATGAGCAGTTCTTC	CASTSGGIPNEQFF
TRBJ2-7	.	once	TRBV12-3/TRBV12-4	TGTGCCAGCTTCGCGGGATCGCAGTACTTC	CASFAGSQYF
TRBJ2-7	.	once	TRBV20-1	TGCAGTGCTGAAGAAGACAGGAGAGCCTACGAGCAGTACTTC	CSAEEDRRAYEQYF
TRBJ1-2	.	.	TRBV12-3/TRBV12-4	TGTGCCAGCAGTCCACAGCGGTACTATGGCTACACCTTC	CASSPQRYYGYTF
TRBJ1-4	.	few	TRBV6-5	TGTGCCAGCAGTTTCAGGGGTTCGGGAGAAAAACTGTTTTTT	CASSFRGSGEKLFF